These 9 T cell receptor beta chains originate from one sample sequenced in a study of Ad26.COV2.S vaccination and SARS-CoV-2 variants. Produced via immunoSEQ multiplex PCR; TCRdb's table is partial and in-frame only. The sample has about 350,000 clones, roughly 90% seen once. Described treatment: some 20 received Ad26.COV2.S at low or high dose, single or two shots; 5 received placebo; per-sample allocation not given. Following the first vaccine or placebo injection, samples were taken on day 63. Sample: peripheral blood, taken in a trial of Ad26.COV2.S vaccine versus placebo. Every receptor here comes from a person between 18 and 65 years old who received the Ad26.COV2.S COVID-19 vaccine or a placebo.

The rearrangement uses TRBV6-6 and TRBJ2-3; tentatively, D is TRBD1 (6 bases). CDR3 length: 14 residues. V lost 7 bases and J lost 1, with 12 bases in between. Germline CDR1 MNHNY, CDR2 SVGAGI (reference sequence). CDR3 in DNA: TGTGCCAGCATGGTTCGGACAGGCACAGATACGCAGTATTTT. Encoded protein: CASMVRTGTDTQYF.

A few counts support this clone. CDR3 coding DNA: TGTGCCAGCAGCTTAGGAGGGGATAACTATGGCTACACCTTC. This gives the protein CASSLGGDNYGYTF. This chain uses TRBV7-2 with TRBJ1-2, with a possible D match to TRBD1 (5 bases). The germline V and J ends were trimmed by 1 base and 1 base, with 7 bases remaining between them. The germline V gene has CDR1 SGHTA and CDR2 FQGNSA. The CDR3 has 14 residues. Complete variable domain (other parts from reference TRBV7-2 and TRBJ1-2): GAGVSQSPSNKVTEKGKDVELRCDPISGHTALYWYRQSLGQGLEFLIYFQGNSAPDKSGLPSDRFSAERTGGSVSTLTIQRTQQEDSAVYLCASSLGGDNYGYTFGSGTRLTVV.

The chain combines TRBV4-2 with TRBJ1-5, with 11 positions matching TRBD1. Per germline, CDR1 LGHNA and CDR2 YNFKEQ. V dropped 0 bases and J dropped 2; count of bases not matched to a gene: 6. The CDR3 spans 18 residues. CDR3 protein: CASSQEGDRGYGNQPQHF. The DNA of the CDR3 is TGTGCCAGCAGCCAAGAGGGGGACAGGGGGTATGGCAATCAGCCCCAGCATTTT.

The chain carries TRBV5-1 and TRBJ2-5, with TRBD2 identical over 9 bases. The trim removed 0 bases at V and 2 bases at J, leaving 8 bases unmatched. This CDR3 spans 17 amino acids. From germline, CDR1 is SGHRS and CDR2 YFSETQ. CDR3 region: CASSLAVTSGLQETQYF. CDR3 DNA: TGCGCCAGCAGCTTGGCGGTGACTAGCGGACTACAAGAGACCCAGTACTTC.

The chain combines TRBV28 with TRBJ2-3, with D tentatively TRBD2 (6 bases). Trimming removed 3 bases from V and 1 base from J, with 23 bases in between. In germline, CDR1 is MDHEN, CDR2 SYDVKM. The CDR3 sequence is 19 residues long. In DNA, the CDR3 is TGTGCCAGCAGTTTCACCACCGATGGAGGGTCGGGAGGCACAGATACGCAGTATTTT. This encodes CASSFTTDGGSGGTDTQYF.

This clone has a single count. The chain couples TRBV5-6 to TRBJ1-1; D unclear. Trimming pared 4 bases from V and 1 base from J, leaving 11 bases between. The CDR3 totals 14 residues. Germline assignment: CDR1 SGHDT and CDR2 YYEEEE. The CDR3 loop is CASSVVVPNTEAFF. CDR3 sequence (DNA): TGTGCCAGCAGCGTTGTGGTCCCGAACACTGAAGCTTTCTTT.

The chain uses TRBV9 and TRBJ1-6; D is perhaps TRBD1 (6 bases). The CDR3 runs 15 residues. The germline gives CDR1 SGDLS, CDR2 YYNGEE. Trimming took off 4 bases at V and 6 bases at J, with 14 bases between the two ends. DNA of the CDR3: TGTGCCAGCAGCCCACCGGGGGCTACTAATTCACCCCTCCACTTT. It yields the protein CASSPPGATNSPLHF.

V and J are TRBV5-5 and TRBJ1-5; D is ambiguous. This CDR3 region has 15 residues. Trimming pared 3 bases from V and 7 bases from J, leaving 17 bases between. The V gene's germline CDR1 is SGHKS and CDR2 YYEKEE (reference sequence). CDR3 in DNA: TGTGCCAGCAGCTCAACCTGGCGGGGAGGCCAGCCCCAGCATTTT. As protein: CASSSTWRGGQPQHF.

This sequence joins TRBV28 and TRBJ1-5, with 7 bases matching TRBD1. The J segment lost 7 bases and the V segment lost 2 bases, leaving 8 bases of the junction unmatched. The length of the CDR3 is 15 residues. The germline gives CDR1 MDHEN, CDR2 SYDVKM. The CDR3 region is CASSLARQGIQPQHF. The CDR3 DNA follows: TGTGCCAGCAGTTTAGCCAGACAGGGTATCCAGCCCCAGCATTTT.